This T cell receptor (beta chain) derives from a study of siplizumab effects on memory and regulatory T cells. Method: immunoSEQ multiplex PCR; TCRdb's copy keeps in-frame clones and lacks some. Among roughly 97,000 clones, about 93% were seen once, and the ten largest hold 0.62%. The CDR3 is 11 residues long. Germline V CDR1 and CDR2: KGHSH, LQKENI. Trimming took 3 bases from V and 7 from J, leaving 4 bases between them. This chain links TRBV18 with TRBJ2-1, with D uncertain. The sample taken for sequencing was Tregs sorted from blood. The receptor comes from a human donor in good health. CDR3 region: CASSPRNEQFF. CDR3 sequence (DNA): TGTGCCAGCTCACCCCGGAATGAGCAGTTCTTC.